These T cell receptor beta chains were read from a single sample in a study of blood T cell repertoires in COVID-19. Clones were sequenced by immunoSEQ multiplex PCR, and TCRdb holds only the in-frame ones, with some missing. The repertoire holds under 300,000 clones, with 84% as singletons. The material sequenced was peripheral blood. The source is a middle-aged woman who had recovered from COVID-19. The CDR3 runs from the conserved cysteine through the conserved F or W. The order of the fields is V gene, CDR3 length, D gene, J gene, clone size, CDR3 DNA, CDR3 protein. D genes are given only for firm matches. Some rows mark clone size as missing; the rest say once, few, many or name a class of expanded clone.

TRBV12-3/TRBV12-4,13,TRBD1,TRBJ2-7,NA,TGTGCCAGCAGTTTAGATACAGGGGCCGAGCAGTACTTC,CASSLDTGAEQYF
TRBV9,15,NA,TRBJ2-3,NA,TGTGCCAGCAGCGCTGGGAACAGGGACACAGATACGCAGTATTTT,CASSAGNRDTDTQYF
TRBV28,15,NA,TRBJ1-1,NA,TGTGCCAGCAGTTTGCCCCCAGGATTGAACACTGAAGCTTTCTTT,CASSLPPGLNTEAFF
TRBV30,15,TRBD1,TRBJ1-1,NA,TGTGCCTGGAGTGAACAGGGGGCATTCGGCACTGAAGCTTTCTTT,CAWSEQGAFGTEAFF
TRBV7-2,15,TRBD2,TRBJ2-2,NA,TGTGCCAGCAGCCCCGGACTAGCGGGCACCGGGGAGCTGTTTTTT,CASSPGLAGTGELFF
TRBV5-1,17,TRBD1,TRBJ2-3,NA,TGCGCCAGCAGCCGCACCCCGGACAGGATGAGCACAGATACGCAGTATTTT,CASSRTPDRMSTDTQYF
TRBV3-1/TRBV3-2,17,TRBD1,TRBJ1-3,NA,TGTGCCAGCAGCCAATCAGGGGGTAGGCTCTCTGGAAACACCATATATTTT,CASSQSGGRLSGNTIYF
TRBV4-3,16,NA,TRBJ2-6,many,TGCGCCAGCAGCCAAGATCCTACCCCTGGGGCCAACGTCCTGACTTTC,CASSQDPTPGANVLTF
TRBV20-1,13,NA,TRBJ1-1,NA,TGCAGTGCTAGTTTGACAGTGAACACTGAAGCTTTCTTT,CSASLTVNTEAFF
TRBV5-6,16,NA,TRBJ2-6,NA,TGTGCCAGCAGCTTGGTCCGCGAATCTGGGGCCAACGTCCTGACTTTC,CASSLVRESGANVLTF
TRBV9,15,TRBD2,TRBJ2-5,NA,TGTGCCAGCAGCGCCGACGGGGGGTTGGAGGAGACCCAGTACTTC,CASSADGGLEETQYF
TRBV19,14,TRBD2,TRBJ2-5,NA,TGTGCCAGTAGTTCTAGCGGGCCCCAAGAGACCCAGTACTTC,CASSSSGPQETQYF
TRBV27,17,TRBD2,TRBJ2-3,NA,TGTGCCATCGGATTTTTGGCTAGCGGGGGGAACACAGATACGCAGTATTTT,CAIGFLASGGNTDTQYF
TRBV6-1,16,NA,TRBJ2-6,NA,TGTGCCAGCAGTGACCAGGGCTGGGCTGGGGCCAACGTCCTGACTTTC,CASSDQGWAGANVLTF
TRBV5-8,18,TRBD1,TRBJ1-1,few,TGTGCCAGCAGTTTCCGATGGGGACAGGGGGCAACGAACACTGAAGCTTTCTTT,CASSFRWGQGATNTEAFF